Listed here is a single T cell receptor beta chain. The CDR3 contains 15 residues. V dropped 3 bases and J dropped 2 bases, with 13 bases sitting between them. CDR1 and CDR2 (germline): SGHTA, FQGTGA. This sample was included in a study of shared clonotypes between healthy human individuals. Turning to the study itself: CD4 naive and CD4 memory each took three plates per donor, while CD8 naive took two and CD8 memory one.

Selected positively for CCR7 and CD45RO-negative, naive CD8 cells excluded terminally differentiated effector memory CD45RA+ cells. Adult Caucasians living in Nashville, Tennessee made up all of the donors. A deep-level run was used for the assay. 200 ng DNA, tens of thousands of T cell genomes, went into each sorted-subset replicate PCR. Here immunoSEQ multiplex PCR was the method, and the copy in TCRdb shows in-frame clones only, minus some. The table records fewer than 800,000 clones, around 90% of them present only once. V usage is TRBV7-3 and J usage is TRBJ2-5; D perhaps matches TRBD1 (6 bases). The TCR originated in a man aged 30 to 39 in good health. Sequencing was carried out using naive CD8+ T cells sorted from blood. This CDR3 reads CASSLGVQGQETQYF. The CDR3 bases are TGTGCCAGCAGCTTGGGCGTACAGGGTCAAGAGACCCAGTACTTC.